This record looks at one TCR beta chain sequence and its context. The antigen remains unidentified. The assay was immunoSEQ multiplex PCR, and TCRdb's table has in-frame clones only and misses some. The sample contains more than 20,000 clones, around 83% of which appear only once. This record belongs to a study of lymphopenia after photon versus proton radiotherapy. Study-level results: After lymphocyte nadir, photon-treated repertoires showed oligoclonal expansion, especially CD8+ Temra. A bigger post-nadir fall in TCR diversity correlated inversely with survival time in deceased patients. Photon-treated patients lost naive T cells and TCR diversity; proton-treated stayed stable. Better survival with proton therapy was suggested as possible, not demonstrated.

The source material was peripheral blood, sampled from a patient treated with photon-based radiotherapy. This clonotype originated in a woman aged 45-65 years with pancreatic cancer.

This chain's CDR3 is CASSLEGQGLETQYF. DNA of the CDR3: TGTGCCAGCAGCTTAGAGGGACAGGGCTTGGAGACCCAGTACTTC. This chain links TRBV7-9 with TRBJ2-5, with 9 bases that match TRBD1. With 1 base clipped from V and 5 bases from J, the junction kept 5 bases outside the gene matches. CDR1 and CDR2 from the germline V gene are SEHNR and FQNEAQ (reference sequence). The CDR3 runs to 15 residues.